Listed below are T cell receptor beta chains from one sample, sequenced in a study of blood T cell repertoires in COVID-19. Libraries were prepared by immunoSEQ multiplex PCR; TCRdb keeps only in-frame clonotypes and omits some of them. The table lists approximately 330,000 clones, roughly 87% of them singletons. The sample taken for sequencing was peripheral blood. The receptors were gathered from a man aged 25-40 years with COVID-19, enrolled during active disease. Both conserved end residues are part of each CDR3. Fields, in order: J gene, D gene, V gene, clone size, CDR3 protein, CDR3 DNA. The D gene is left open where the match is weak. Only part of the rows carry a size: once, few, many, or a class if the clone is expanded.

>TRBJ2-5|-|TRBV7-2|-
CASSLGGGMQETQYF
TGTGCCAGCAGCTTAGGAGGGGGTATGCAAGAGACCCAGTACTTC
>TRBJ2-1|-|TRBV7-9|-
CASSLGQQYNEQFF
TGTGCCAGCAGCTTAGGACAGCAATACAATGAGCAGTTCTTC
>TRBJ2-7|-|TRBV7-3|once
CASSLTRWREQYF
TGTGCCAGCAGCTTAACCCGTTGGAGAGAGCAGTACTTC
>TRBJ1-2|-|TRBV10-3|-
CATAEQAYGYTF
TGTGCCACCGCCGAGCAGGCCTATGGCTACACCTTC
>TRBJ1-5|TRBD1|TRBV28|-
CASSSTGDGNQPQHF
TGTGCCAGCAGTTCGACAGGGGATGGCAATCAGCCCCAGCATTTT
>TRBJ2-7|-|TRBV7-9|-
CASSHQGLYYEQYF
TGTGCCAGCAGCCACCAGGGCTTGTACTACGAGCAGTACTTC
>TRBJ2-1|TRBD2|TRBV5-1|-
CASSPTSGVSNEQFF
TGCGCCAGCAGCCCGACTAGCGGAGTCTCAAATGAGCAGTTCTTC
>TRBJ1-1|TRBD1|TRBV11-2|-
CASSVGQGSFSEAFF
TGTGCCAGCAGCGTGGGACAGGGCTCCTTTTCTGAAGCTTTCTTT
>TRBJ2-1|TRBD2|TRBV29-1|-
CSVGREGLQFF
TGCAGCGTTGGGCGGGAGGGTCTTCAGTTCTTC
>TRBJ2-3|TRBD1|TRBV7-2|-
CASSPIPGQGAFSTDTQYF
TGTGCCAGCAGCCCAATTCCGGGACAGGGGGCATTTAGCACAGATACGCAGTATTTT
>TRBJ1-5|-|TRBV18|-
CASSLTTGVEGNQPQHF
TGTGCCAGCTCCCTAACCACGGGGGTTGAGGGCAATCAGCCCCAGCATTTT
>TRBJ2-3|TRBD2|TRBV7-3|-
CASSFVAGVSSDTQYF
TGTGCCAGCAGCTTTGTAGCGGGAGTCAGCTCAGATACGCAGTATTTT
>TRBJ1-1|TRBD1|TRBV7-3|-
CASSPGQGSTEAFF
TGTGCCAGCAGCCCCGGACAGGGTAGCACTGAAGCTTTCTTT
>TRBJ2-7|-|TRBV19|-
CASSIVWTDYEQYF
TGTGCCAGTAGTATAGTATGGACAGACTACGAGCAGTACTTC
>TRBJ2-7|-|TRBV12-2|-
CASRRLGLPTPEQYF
TGTGCAAGTCGCCGCCTGGGACTCCCCACTCCCGAGCAGTACTTC
>TRBJ2-1|TRBD2|TRBV15|once
CATSGWGTSGIDEFF
TGTGCCACCAGCGGATGGGGGACTAGCGGGATTGACGAGTTCTTC
>TRBJ1-2|-|TRBV7-2|-
CASSAGGGDRYGYTF
TGTGCCAGCAGCGCAGGCGGGGGAGATCGTTATGGCTACACCTTC
>TRBJ2-7|TRBD2|TRBV6-5|-
CASSYRGETGEQYF
TGTGCCAGCAGTTACCGGGGGGAGACGGGAGAGCAGTACTTC
>TRBJ1-1|-|TRBV11-3|once
CASSQVGHEAFF
TGTGCCAGCAGCCAAGTGGGACACGAAGCTTTCTTT
>TRBJ2-5|TRBD2|TRBV27|-
CASKGLAIQETQYF
TGTGCCAGCAAGGGACTAGCGATACAAGAGACCCAGTACTTC
>TRBJ2-3|-|TRBV6-5|once
CASSYGGTNTDTQYF
TGTGCCAGCAGTTATGGCGGGACCAACACAGATACGCAGTATTTT
>TRBJ2-5|TRBD2|TRBV2|-
CASSGSGTKGTQYF
TGTGCCAGCAGCGGAAGCGGGACCAAGGGGACCCAGTACTTC
>TRBJ1-1|-|TRBV6-5|-
CASSYSGGGEAFF
TGTGCCAGCAGTTACTCGGGGGGAGGCGAAGCTTTCTTT
>TRBJ1-1|-|TRBV4-3|-
CASSRGQNTEAFF
TGCGCCAGCAGCCGCGGACAGAACACTGAAGCTTTCTTT
>TRBJ1-3|-|TRBV6-6|-
CASSYSIMSSGNTIYF
TGTGCCAGCAGCTACTCGATAATGAGCTCTGGAAACACCATATATTTT
>TRBJ2-7|-|TRBV25-1|-
CASSRRDSYEQYF
TGTGCCAGCAGTCGCAGGGATTCCTACGAGCAGTACTTC
>TRBJ1-1|-|TRBV28|once
CASSFRNTEAFF
TGTGCCAGCAGTTTTAGGAACACTGAAGCTTTCTTT
>TRBJ2-7|TRBD2|TRBV10-3|-
CAITTGRGAYEQYF
TGTGCCATCACAACGGGGCGGGGGGCCTACGAGCAGTACTTC
>TRBJ1-1|TRBD1|TRBV2|-
CASSFDRDPSRTEAFF
TGTGCCAGCAGTTTTGACAGGGACCCTAGTAGGACTGAAGCTTTCTTT
>TRBJ2-1|-|TRBV10-3|-
CAISADSYNEQFF
TGTGCCATCAGTGCGGACAGCTACAATGAGCAGTTCTTC
>TRBJ1-2|-|TRBV4-2|-
CASSQDAGGGYTF
TGTGCCAGCAGCCAAGACGCGGGTGGTGGCTACACCTTC
>TRBJ2-7|TRBD1|TRBV9|-
CASSSRTGEGEQYF
TGTGCCAGCAGCTCCAGGACAGGGGAGGGCGAGCAGTACTTC
>TRBJ1-1|-|TRBV6-2/TRBV6-3|-
CASSYQGRGEAFF
TGTGCCAGCAGTTACCAAGGCAGGGGAGAAGCTTTCTTT
>TRBJ2-7|-|TRBV7-2|few
CASSLAGGNEQYF
TGTGCCAGCAGCTTAGCGGGAGGAAACGAGCAGTACTTC
>TRBJ2-1|TRBD1|TRBV15|-
CATSRDFEGADEQFF
TGTGCCACCAGCAGAGATTTTGAGGGGGCAGATGAGCAGTTCTTC
>TRBJ1-6|-|TRBV28|-
CASSLVTGMGASYNSPLHF
TGTGCCAGCAGTTTAGTTACAGGGATGGGAGCGTCCTATAATTCACCCCTCCACTTT
>TRBJ2-1|TRBD1|TRBV2|-
CASSAEGQPLNEQFF
TGTGCCAGCAGTGCCGAGGGACAGCCCCTGAATGAGCAGTTCTTC